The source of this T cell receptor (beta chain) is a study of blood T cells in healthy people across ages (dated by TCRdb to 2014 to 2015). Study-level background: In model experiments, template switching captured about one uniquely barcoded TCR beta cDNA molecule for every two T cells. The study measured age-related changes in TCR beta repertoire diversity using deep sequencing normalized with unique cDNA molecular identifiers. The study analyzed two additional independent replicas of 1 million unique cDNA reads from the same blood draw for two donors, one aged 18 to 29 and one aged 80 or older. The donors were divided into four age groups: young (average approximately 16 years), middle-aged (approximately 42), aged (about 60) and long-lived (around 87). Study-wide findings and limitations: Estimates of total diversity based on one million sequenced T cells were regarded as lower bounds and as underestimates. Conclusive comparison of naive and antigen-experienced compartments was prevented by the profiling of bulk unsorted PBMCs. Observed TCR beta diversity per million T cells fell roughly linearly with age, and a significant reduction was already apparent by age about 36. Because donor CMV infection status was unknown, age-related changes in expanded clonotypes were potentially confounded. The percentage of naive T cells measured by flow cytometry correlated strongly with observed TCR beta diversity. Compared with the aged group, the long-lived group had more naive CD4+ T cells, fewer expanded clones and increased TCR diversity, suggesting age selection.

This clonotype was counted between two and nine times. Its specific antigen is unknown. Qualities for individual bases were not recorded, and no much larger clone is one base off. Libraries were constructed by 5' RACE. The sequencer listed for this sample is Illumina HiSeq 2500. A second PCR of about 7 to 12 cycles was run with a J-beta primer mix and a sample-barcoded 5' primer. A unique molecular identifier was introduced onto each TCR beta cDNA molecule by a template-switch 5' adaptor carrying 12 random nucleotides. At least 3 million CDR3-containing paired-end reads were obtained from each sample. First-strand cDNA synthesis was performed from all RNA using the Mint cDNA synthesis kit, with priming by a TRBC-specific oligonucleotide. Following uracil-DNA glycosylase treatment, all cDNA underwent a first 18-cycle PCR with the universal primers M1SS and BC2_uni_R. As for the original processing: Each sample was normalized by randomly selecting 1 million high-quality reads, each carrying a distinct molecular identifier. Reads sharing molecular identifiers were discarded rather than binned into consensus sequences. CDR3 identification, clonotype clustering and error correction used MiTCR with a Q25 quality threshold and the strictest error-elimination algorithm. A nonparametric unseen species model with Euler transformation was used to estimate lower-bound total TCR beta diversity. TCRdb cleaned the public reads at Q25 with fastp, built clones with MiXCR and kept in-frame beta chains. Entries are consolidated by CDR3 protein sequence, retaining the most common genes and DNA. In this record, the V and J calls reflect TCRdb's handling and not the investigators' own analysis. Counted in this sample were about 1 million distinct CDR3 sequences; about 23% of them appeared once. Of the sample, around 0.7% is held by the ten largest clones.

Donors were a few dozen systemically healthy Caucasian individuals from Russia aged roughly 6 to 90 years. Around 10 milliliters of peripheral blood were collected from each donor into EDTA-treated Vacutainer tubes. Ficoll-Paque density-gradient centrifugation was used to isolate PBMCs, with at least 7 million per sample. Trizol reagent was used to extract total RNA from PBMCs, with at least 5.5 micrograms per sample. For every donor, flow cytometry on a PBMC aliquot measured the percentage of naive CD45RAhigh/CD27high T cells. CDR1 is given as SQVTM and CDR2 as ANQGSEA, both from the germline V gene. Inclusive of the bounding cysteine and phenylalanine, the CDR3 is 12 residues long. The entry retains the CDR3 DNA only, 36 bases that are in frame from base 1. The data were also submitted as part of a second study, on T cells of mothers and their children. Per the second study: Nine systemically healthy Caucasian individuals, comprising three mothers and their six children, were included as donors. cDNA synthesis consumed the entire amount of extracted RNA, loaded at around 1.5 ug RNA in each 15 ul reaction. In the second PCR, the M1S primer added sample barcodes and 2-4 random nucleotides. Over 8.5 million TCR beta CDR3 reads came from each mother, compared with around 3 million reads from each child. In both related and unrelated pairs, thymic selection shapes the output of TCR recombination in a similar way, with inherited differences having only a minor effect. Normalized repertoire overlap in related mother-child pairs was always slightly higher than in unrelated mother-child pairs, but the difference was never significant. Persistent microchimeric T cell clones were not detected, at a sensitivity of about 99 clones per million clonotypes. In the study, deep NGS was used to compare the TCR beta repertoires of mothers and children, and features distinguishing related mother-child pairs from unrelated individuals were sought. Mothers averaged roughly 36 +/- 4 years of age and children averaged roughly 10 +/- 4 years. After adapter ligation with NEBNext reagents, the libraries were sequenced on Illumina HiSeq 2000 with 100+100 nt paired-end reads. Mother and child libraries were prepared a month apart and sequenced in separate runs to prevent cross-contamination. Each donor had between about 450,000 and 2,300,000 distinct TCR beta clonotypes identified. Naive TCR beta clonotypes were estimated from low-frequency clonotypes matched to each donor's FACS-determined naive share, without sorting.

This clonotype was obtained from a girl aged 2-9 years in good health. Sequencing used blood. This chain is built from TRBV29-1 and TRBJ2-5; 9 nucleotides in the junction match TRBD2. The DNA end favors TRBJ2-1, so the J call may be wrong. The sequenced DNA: TGCAGCGCCAGACTAGCGGCAGGTGAGCAGTTCTTC. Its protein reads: CSARLAAGEQFF.